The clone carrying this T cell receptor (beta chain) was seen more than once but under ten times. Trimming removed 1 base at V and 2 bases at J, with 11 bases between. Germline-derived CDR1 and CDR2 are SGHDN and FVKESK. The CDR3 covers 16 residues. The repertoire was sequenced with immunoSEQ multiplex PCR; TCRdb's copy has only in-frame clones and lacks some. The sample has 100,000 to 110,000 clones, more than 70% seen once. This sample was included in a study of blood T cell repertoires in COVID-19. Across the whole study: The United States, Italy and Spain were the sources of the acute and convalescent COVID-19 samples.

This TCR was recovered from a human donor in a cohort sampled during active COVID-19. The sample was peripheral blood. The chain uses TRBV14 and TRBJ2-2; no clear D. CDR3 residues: CASSQVLELNTGELFF. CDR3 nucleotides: TGTGCCAGCAGCCAAGTTCTGGAGCTAAACACCGGGGAGCTGTTTTTT.